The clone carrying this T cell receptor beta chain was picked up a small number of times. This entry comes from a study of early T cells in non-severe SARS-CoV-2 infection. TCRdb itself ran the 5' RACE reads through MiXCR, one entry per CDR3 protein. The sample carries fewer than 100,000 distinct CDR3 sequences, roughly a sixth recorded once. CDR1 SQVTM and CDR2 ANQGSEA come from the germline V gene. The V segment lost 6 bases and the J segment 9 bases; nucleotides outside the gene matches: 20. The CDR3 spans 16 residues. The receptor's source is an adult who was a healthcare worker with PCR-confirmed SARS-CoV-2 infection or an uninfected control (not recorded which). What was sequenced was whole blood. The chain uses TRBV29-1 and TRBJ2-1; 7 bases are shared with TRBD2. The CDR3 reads CSVNFVGRPLLSEQFF. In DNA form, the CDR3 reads TGCAGCGTGAACTTCGTCGGGAGGCCACTACTAAGTGAGCAGTTCTTC.